One sample yielded the 2 T cell receptor beta chains listed below, sequenced in a study of shared clonotypes between healthy human individuals. Data came from immunoSEQ multiplex PCR; TCRdb stores just in-frame clones and leaves some out. The sample consists of roughly 2 million clones, about 95% of them appearing once. The naive CD8 fraction comprised CD45RO-negative cells positively selected for CCR7 and excluded terminally differentiated effector memory CD45RA+ cells. Source material: naive CD8+ T cells sorted from blood. Receptors were obtained from a man between 18 and 29 years old in good health.

The rearrangement links TRBV7-8 to TRBJ2-1; D ambiguous. Germline V CDR1 and CDR2: SGHVS, FQNEAQ. Trimming stripped 5 bases from V and 4 bases from J, with 12 bases between. This CDR3 region has 14 residues. The CDR3 sequence is CASSPNAGYNEQFF. The CDR3 coding sequence is TGTGCCAGCAGCCCTAATGCAGGTTACAATGAGCAGTTCTTC. Together with reference TRBV7-8 and TRBJ2-1, the CDR3 gives the full variable domain: GAGVSQSPRYKVAKRGQDVALRCDPISGHVSLFWYQQALGQGPEFLTYFQNEAQLDKSGLPSDRFFAERPEGSVSTLKIQRTQQEDSAVYLCASSPNAGYNEQFFGPGTRLTVL.

The V call is TRBV6-5, the J call TRBJ2-3, with D hard to call. With 6 bases removed from V and 6 bases from J, the gap between germline ends came to 10 bases. The CDR3 covers 12 residues. Germline loops: CDR1 MNHEY, CDR2 SVGAGI. In nucleotides, the CDR3 is TGTGCCAGCAGCCTGGGATGGGATACGCAGTATTTT. This gives the protein CASSLGWDTQYF.